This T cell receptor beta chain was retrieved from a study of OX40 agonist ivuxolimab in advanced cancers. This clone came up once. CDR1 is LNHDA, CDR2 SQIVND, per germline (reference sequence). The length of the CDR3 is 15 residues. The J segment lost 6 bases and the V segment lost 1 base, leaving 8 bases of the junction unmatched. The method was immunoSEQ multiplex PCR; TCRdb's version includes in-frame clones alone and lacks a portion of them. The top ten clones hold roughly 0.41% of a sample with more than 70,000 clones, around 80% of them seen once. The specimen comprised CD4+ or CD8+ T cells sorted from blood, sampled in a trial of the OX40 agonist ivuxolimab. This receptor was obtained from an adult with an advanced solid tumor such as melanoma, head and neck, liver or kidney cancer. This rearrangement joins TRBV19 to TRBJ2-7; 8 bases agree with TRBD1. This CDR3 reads CASSIGQGATSEQYF. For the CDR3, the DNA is TGTGCCAGTAGTATAGGCCAGGGGGCAACGAGCGAGCAGTACTTC.